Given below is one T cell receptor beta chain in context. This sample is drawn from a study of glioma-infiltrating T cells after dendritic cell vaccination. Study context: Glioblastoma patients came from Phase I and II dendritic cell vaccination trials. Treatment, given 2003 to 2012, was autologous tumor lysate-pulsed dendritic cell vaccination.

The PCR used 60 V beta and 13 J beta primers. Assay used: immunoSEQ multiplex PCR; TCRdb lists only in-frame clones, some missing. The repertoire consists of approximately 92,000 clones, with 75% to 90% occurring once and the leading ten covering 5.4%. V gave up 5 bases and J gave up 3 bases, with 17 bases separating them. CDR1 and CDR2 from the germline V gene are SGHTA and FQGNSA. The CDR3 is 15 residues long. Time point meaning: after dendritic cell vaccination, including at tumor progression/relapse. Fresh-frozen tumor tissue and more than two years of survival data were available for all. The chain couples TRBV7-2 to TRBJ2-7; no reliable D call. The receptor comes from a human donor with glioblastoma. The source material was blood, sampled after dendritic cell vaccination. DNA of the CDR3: TGTGCCAGCAGCCCCGCTCGACATCTCTTCTACGAGCAGTACTTC. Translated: CASSPARHLFYEQYF.